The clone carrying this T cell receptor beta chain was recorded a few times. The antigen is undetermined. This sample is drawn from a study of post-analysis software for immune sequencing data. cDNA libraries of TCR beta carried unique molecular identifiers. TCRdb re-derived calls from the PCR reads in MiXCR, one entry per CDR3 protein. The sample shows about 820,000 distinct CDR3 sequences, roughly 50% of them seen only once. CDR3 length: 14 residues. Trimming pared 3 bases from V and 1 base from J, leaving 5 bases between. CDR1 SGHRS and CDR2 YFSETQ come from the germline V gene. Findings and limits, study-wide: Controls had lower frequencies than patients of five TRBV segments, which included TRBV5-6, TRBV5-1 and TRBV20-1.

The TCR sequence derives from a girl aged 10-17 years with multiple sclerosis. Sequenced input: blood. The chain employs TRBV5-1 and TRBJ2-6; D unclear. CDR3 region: CASSYDSGANVLTF. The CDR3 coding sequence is TGCGCCAGCAGCTATGATTCTGGGGCCAACGTCCTGACTTTC.